This TCR beta chain was obtained from a study of blood T cell repertoires in COVID-19. About the research overall: COVID-19 samples collected from the United States, Italy and Spain covered acute and convalescent phases. The cDNA or gDNA used as material had been derived from T cells, B-cell-depleted T cells, or PBMCs.

In the study's own analysis: By means of reference gene primer amplification, nucleated cell counts were estimated. The method was immunoSEQ multiplex PCR; TCRdb's version includes in-frame clones alone and lacks a portion of them. For V, J and clone size, that table is used; D and trimming come from the DNA. Here the sample spans approximately 84,000 clones, over 80% being singletons. The sequence was collected from a woman at least 80 years old with acute or convalescent COVID-19. Sequencing was carried out using peripheral blood.

The CDR3 loop reads CASGGLQETQYF. The CDR3 DNA is TGTGCCAGCGGTGGGCTCCAAGAGACCCAGTACTTC. This rearrangement joins TRBV2 to TRBJ2-5; D ambiguous. Germline CDR1 is SNHLY and CDR2 is FYNNEI. Trimming took 8 bases from V and 1 from J, leaving 8 bases between them. The CDR3 extends over 12 amino acids.